The 18 T cell receptor beta chains below come from one sample, sequenced in a study of T cells in Graves' hyperthyroidism and ophthalmopathy. RNA transcripts were the template for amplifying TCR beta CDR3 regions. The HTBI set primed first-round TCR CDR3 RT-PCR. One entry per CDR3 protein, called by TCRdb with MiXCR from the multiplex PCR reads. The sample has around 340,000 distinct CDR3 sequences, roughly 20% seen once. Sequenced: blood. These receptors were collected from a woman in her forties or fifties with Graves' hyperthyroidism.

The chain carries TRBV12-3 or TRBV12-4 and TRBJ1-4; D remains unclear. V lost 1 base to trimming and J lost 6 bases, with 9 bases between them. This CDR3 contains 14 residues. The CDR3 is CASSLGQVDEKLFF. The CDR3 nucleotides read TGTGCCAGCAGTTTAGGGCAGGTCGATGAAAAACTGTTTTTT.

J is TRBJ2-7 and V is TRBV5-4, with D maybe TRBD1 (5 bases). V was shortened by 1 base and J by 1 base, with 12 bases between the two germline ends. The CDR3 length is 15 residues. Germline V gene data show CDR1 as SGHNT and CDR2 as YYREEE (reference sequence). The CDR3 sequence: CASSLFGAGSYEQYV. CDR3 sequence (DNA): TGTGCCAGCAGCTTGTTTGGGGCAGGTTCCTACGAGCAGTACGTC.

This chain uses TRBV14 with TRBJ2-5, with 8 bases matching TRBD1. The V gene's germline CDR1 is SGHDN and CDR2 FVKESK. Unmatched junction bases numbered 4, after V lost 6 bases and J lost 4 bases. The CDR3 runs 13 residues. Here the CDR3 DNA reads TGTGCCAGCAGGGCCAGGGGGCGAGAGACCCAGTACTTC. Protein product: CASRARGRETQYF. The whole variable domain, filled in from reference TRBV14 and TRBJ2-5, reads EAGVTQFPSHSVIEKGQTVTLRCDPISGHDNLYWYRRVMGKEIKFLLHFVKESKQDESGMPNNRFLAERTGGTYSTLKVQPAELEDSGVYFCASRARGRETQYFGPGTRLLVL.

This clonotype was recorded once. The V call is TRBV7-2, the J call TRBJ2-5; D gene unclear. The CDR3 spans 14 residues. V was shortened by 4 bases and J by 4 bases, with 13 bases between the two germline ends. The V gene's germline CDR1 is SGHTA and CDR2 FQGNSA. CDR3 region: CASSYTVIGETQYF. The CDR3 coding sequence is TGTGCCAGCAGCTATACAGTTATCGGAGAGACCCAGTACTTC.

The chain combines TRBV27 with TRBJ2-7; no clear D. The CDR3 length is 12 residues. V lost 8 bases, J lost 6 bases, and 14 bases lay in between. Germline CDR1 MNHEY, CDR2 SMNVEV (reference sequence). The CDR3 here is CASRDTAGEQYF. CDR3 coding DNA: TGTGCCAGCCGAGACACCGCTGGCGAGCAGTACTTC.

The rearrangement joins TRBV5-1 to TRBJ2-7; D unclear. The CDR3 length is 12 residues. CDR1 is SGHRS, CDR2 YFSETQ, per germline. V gave up 3 bases and J gave up 6 bases, with 10 bases separating them. The CDR3, as DNA: TGCGCCAGCAGCTCCCCGCCCCGCGAGCAGTACTTC. Translating it yields CASSSPPREQYF.

The chain joins TRBV12-3 or TRBV12-4 to TRBJ2-3; D is undetermined. The end of the DNA is better explained by TRBJ1-5, so the J call may be wrong. This CDR3 has 15 amino acids. The CDR3 nucleotides read TGTGCCAGCAGGGACTCTTCTGGGTACACAGATACGCAGCATTTT. It specifies CASRDSSGYTDTQHF.

V is TRBV28 and J is TRBJ2-7; D is perhaps TRBD2 (5 bases). This CDR3 region has 16 residues. CDR1 MDHEN and CDR2 SYDVKM come from the germline V gene. Trimming removed 1 base at V and 3 bases at J, with 16 bases between. Here the CDR3 DNA reads TGTGCCAGCAGTTTATCACCAGCGGAAGAGAACTACGAGCAGTACTTC. Translating it yields CASSLSPAEENYEQYF. The entire variable domain, with the rest obtained from reference TRBV28 and TRBJ2-7, is as follows: DVKVTQSSRYLVKRTGEKVFLECVQDMDHENMFWYRQDPGLGLRLIYFSYDVKMKEKGDIPEGYSVSREKKERFSLILESASTNQTSMYLCASSLSPAEENYEQYFGPGTRLTVT.

This sequence joins TRBV7-2 and TRBJ2-5, with TRBD2 matching 9 bases. The germline CDR1 and CDR2 sequences are SGHTA and FQGNSA. This CDR3 is built from 16 residues. After removal of 2 bases from V and 1 base from J, the junction contained 5 bases not matched to a gene. CDR3 amino acids: CASSLSSGKAQETQYF. CDR3 sequence (DNA): TGTGCCAGCAGCTTATCTAGCGGGAAAGCCCAAGAGACCCAGTACTTC.

This rearrangement joins TRBV6-1 to TRBJ2-2; tentative D call: TRBD1 (6 bases). V was cut by 7 bases and J by 0 bases, with 12 bases left in between. Germline V gene lookup returns CDR1 MNHNS and CDR2 SASEGT. This CDR3 comprises 15 residues. Here the CDR3 DNA reads TGTGCCAGCAACACAGGGTCCGCGAACACCGGGGAGCTGTTTTTT. Its translation: CASNTGSANTGELFF.

This clonotype was found a few times. V is TRBV27 and J is TRBJ1-6; 9 bases match TRBD1. Germline CDR1 and CDR2: MNHEY and SMNVEV (reference sequence). This CDR3 has 16 amino acids. With V trimmed by 5 bases and J by 7 bases, 9 bases remained unmatched. The CDR3 sequence: CASSRGQGTSNSPLHF. CDR3 bases: TGTGCCAGCAGTCGTGGACAGGGGACCTCAAATTCACCCCTCCACTTT.

V and J are TRBV20-1 and TRBJ1-4, with D hard to call. Germline CDR1 reads DFQATT; CDR2 reads SNEGSKA (reference sequence). The V end lost 6 bases, the J end lost 4 bases, and 12 bases lay between the germline ends. This CDR3 spans 13 amino acids. The CDR3 region has the DNA TGCAGTGCCGCGGGTCCCCTTAATGAAAAACTGTTTTTT. It encodes CSAAGPLNEKLFF.

This clonotype has a count of ten or more. This chain links TRBV7-2 with TRBJ1-1, with D perhaps TRBD1 (6 bases). CDR1 and CDR2 (germline): SGHTA, FQGNSA. V gave up 5 bases and J gave up 1 base, with 14 bases separating them. CDR3 size: 15 residues. CDR3 sequence reads: CASSLRGPGNTEAFF. The DNA for the CDR3 is TGTGCCAGCAGCCTGCGGGGGCCCGGGAACACTGAAGCTTTCTTT.

This clonotype has a count of ten or more. The chain employs TRBV3-1 and TRBJ1-2; TRBD1 agrees at 7 bases. J was trimmed by 11 bases and V by 3 bases; bases with no gene match: 9. The CDR3 extends over 13 amino acids. CDR1 LGHDT and CDR2 YNNKEL come from the germline V gene (reference sequence). The CDR3 DNA is TGTGCCAGCAGCCAGGGAGGACAGGTTACTTACACCTTC. Protein product: CASSQGGQVTYTF. The entire variable domain, with the rest obtained from reference TRBV3-1 and TRBJ1-2, is as follows: DTAVSQTPKYLVTQMGNDKSIKCEQNLGHDTMYWYKQDSKKFLKIMFSYNNKELIINETVPNRFSPKSPDKAHLNLHINSLELGDSAVYFCASSQGGQVTYTFGSGTRLTVV.

This clonotype showed up many times. The V gene is TRBV20-1, the J gene TRBJ1-2; D uncertain. Deletions cut 6 bases from V and 5 bases from J, with 13 bases between. Germline CDR1 reads DFQATT; CDR2 reads SNEGSKA (reference sequence). The CDR3 totals 12 residues. The CDR3 DNA reads as TGCAGTGCCACACCGGGCCTGTATGGCTACACCTTC. Protein sequence: CSATPGLYGYTF.

This clonotype was observed a few times. The V call is TRBV27, the J call TRBJ2-5; D is possibly TRBD2 (6 bases). CDR3 length equals 13 residues. Trimming took off 7 bases at V and 9 bases at J, with 18 bases between the two ends. Germline V gene data show CDR1 as MNHEY and CDR2 as SMNVEV (reference sequence). The CDR3 nucleotides are TGTGCCAGCAAGCCCATGGTTGGGGAGGCCCAGTACTTC. The encoded protein is CASKPMVGEAQYF.

This clonotype was seen at least ten times. The chain has TRBV12-3 or TRBV12-4 and TRBJ2-3; D unclear. Trimming took 4 bases from V and 2 from J, leaving 10 bases between them. This CDR3 spans 14 amino acids. CDR3 coding DNA: TGTGCCAGCAGTTATCTTCCAGTCACAGATACGCAGTATTTT. Translated: CASSYLPVTDTQYF.

This clonotype was detected only a few times. The J gene is TRBJ1-2, the V gene TRBV7-8, with 7 bases aligning to TRBD1. Germline V lookup: CDR1 SGHVS, CDR2 FQNEAQ. The V and J ends lost 5 bases and 6 bases, in that order; junction bases with no gene match: 9. The CDR3 runs to 14 residues. CDR3 sequence (DNA): TGTGCCAGCAGCCCCCAGACAGGGATGGATGGCTACACCTTC. The encoded protein is CASSPQTGMDGYTF.